The rows below give T cell receptor beta chains drawn from one sample of a study of shared clonotypes between healthy human individuals. Here immunoSEQ multiplex PCR was the method, and the copy in TCRdb shows in-frame clones only, minus some. The sample consists of some 2,100,000 clones, roughly 91% of them appearing once. The sample consisted of naive CD8+ T cells from PBMCs. These receptors all stem from a man aged 18 to 29 in good health. Some clones in this sample may be carry-over from other donors' samples. Each CDR3 is given with its conserved first and last residue. Part of the rows lack a size; the others show once, few, many or a class for expanded clones.

V | size | CDR3
TRBV5-1 | many | CASSLEPQSGIAYEQYF
TRBV27 | NA | CASSSRALDTQYF
TRBV7-9 | NA | CASSLGSLSGYTF
TRBV27 | NA | CASSWTATNYGYTF
TRBV16 | NA | CASSPRTRRPEQYF
TRBV6-5 | NA | CASSYVYLNTEAFF
TRBV19 | NA | CASSIGGTRWQETQYF
TRBV10-3 | NA | CAISEAGGRYEQYF
TRBV7-9 | NA | CASNEGGDGYTF
TRBV7-8 | NA | CASSLKSSYNEQFF
TRBV28 | NA | CASSWTPGAGSNQPQHF
TRBV27 | NA | CASSPRGTGFYEQYF
TRBV4-2 | NA | CASSQVQEAAYEQYF
TRBV14 | many | CASSPGRTSTDTQYF
TRBV20-1 | NA | CSAALGIEQFF
TRBV5-1 | NA | CASSSGTASSGNTIYF
TRBV11-2 | NA | CASSFSGFLTDTQYF
TRBV9 | NA | CASSPRESYEQYF
TRBV20-1 | NA | CRPGADTQYF
TRBV19 | NA | CASSIDLTGRPRGEKLFF
TRBV12-5 | once | CASGLVIWSGFATNEKLFF
TRBV27 | NA | CASRDSGRGTDTQYF
TRBV27 | NA | CASSDGTVNTEAFF
TRBV27 | NA | CASSLGTVSYEQYF
TRBV7-9 | once | CASSPRTGGGYNEQFF
TRBV2 | NA | CASSEFRGEDTEAFF
TRBV19 | NA | CASSLTGIINEQYF
TRBV27 | NA | CASSTYSSSDSEQFF
TRBV7-9 | NA | CASSFPGPGEQYF
TRBV29-1 | NA | CSGVKGVQFF
TRBV9 | once | CASSPSTLGSYNEQFF
TRBV6-1 | NA | CASSPTRDSGYGYTF
TRBV10-2 | NA | CASSETQGRGNTIYF
TRBV11-2 | NA | CASTVGYEQYF
TRBV9 | once | CASSPPPGIADTQYF
TRBV28 | NA | CASSFEGGGYTF
TRBV28 | NA | CASTPEELLGEQFF
TRBV14 | NA | CASSQDLGKTLGVQTYEQYF
TRBV19 | once | CASSIVTGAGNTIYF
TRBV28 | NA | CASSLGTAVVLTF
TRBV6-6 | NA | CASSYSLSYEQYF
TRBV27 | NA | CASSLLDTSGTGELFF
TRBV4-1 | NA | CASSHRTGGHNSPLHF
TRBV2 | NA | CAITGRESSYEQYF
TRBV7-2 | NA | CASSLAGGIGEAFF
TRBV27 | NA | CASSLIGSSDTQYF
TRBV29-1 | NA | CSVEGQKYNEQFF